This T cell receptor (beta chain) was found in a study of T cells after posttransplantation cyclophosphamide. By share of the sample, this clone is medium-sized (0.01 to 0.1%). This CDR3 spans 16 amino acids. Unmatched junction bases numbered 8, after V lost 1 base and J lost 6 bases. Germline V gives CDR1 WNHNN, CDR2 SYGVQD (reference sequence). Busulfan-fludarabine conditioning, marrow transplant, and cyclophosphamide on days +3 and +4 were administered. Sequenced by immunoSEQ multiplex PCR; TCRdb stores in-frame clones only, minus some. Sampling found approximately 6,000 clones, none seen once. The origin of this receptor is a male patient between 60 and 69 years old who received an allogeneic stem cell transplant from a related donor, was CMV-positive, and had no GVHD. The T cells may come from the graft donor. The sample consisted of PBMCs, taken after allogeneic stem cell transplant with posttransplant cyclophosphamide. The V and J genes are TRBV10-1 and TRBJ2-3, with 9 bases lining up with TRBD1. The CDR3 region has the DNA TGCGCCAGCAGTGAGTATCGGACAGGGGAAATGGATACGCAGTATTTT. The encoded protein is CASSEYRTGEMDTQYF.